This TCR beta chain was captured by sequencing in a study of T cell responses to AZD1222 COVID-19 vaccine. Study details: Recipients boosted at about 4 weeks or about 12 weeks are pooled.

Concerning this clone: As yet, its antigen is unknown.

Trimming took off 3 bases at V and 4 bases at J, with 14 bases between the two ends. The CDR3 spans 15 residues. The germline gives CDR1 SGHTA, CDR2 FQGTGA. Only in-frame clones appear in the TCRdb table, and some are missing; sequencing was by immunoSEQ multiplex PCR. The sample records 150,000 to 200,000 clones, approximately 91% being singletons. Study-wide points: Unmutated variant regions are reportedly targeted by nearly half of spike-specific TCRs. Two AZD1222 administrations were followed by greater Spike-specific TCR breadth and depth. It should be noted that donors were predominantly white British and more often female, and clonal diversity was possibly underestimated.

The chain uses TRBV7-3 and TRBJ2-3; possibly TRBD1 or TRBD2 for D (7 bases each). The source material was peripheral blood, sampled on day 0 of AZD1222 vaccination. The source is an adult in good health. The CDR3 protein is CASSFGRGRADTQYF. CDR3 nucleotides: TGTGCCAGCAGCTTTGGGAGGGGGCGGGCAGATACGCAGTATTTT.